These T cell receptor beta chains were read from a single sample in a study of vaccination effects on CD4 cells after COVID-19. The repertoire was sequenced with immunoSEQ multiplex PCR; TCRdb's copy has only in-frame clones and lacks some. The data show 30,000 to 45,000 clones, about two thirds seen once. For these TCRs, the target antigens are not known. The material was CD4+ T cells from PBMCs cultured with SARS-CoV-2 spike peptides, obtained before COVID-19 vaccination. The receptors were gathered from a human donor who received a COVID-19 vaccine. Each CDR3 is given with its conserved first and last residue. D genes are given only for firm matches. For some rows the clone size is stated as once, few or many, or as a class when expanded; others skip it.

v_gene,abundance,d_gene,j_gene,len,CDR3aa,CDR3nt
TRBV11-3,.,.,TRBJ2-5,13,CASSLNLRETQYF,TGTGCCAGCAGCTTAAACTTGAGAGAGACCCAGTACTTC
TRBV5-1,.,TRBD1,TRBJ2-7,15,CASSPGTAGIHEQYF,TGCGCCAGCAGCCCAGGGACAGCTGGTATCCACGAGCAGTACTTC
TRBV21-1,few,.,TRBJ1-1,13,CASSKIGPLRAFF,TGTGCCAGCAGCAAAATCGGACCCCTCCGAGCTTTCTTT
TRBV6-5,.,.,TRBJ2-7,15,CASSPMTASSYEQYF,TGTGCCAGCAGTCCTATGACCGCGAGCTCCTACGAGCAGTACTTC
TRBV6-1,.,TRBD2,TRBJ2-3,17,CASSEALLAGPPDTQYF,TGTGCCAGCAGTGAAGCGCTGCTAGCGGGTCCTCCTGATACGCAGTATTTT
TRBV7-7,once,.,TRBJ2-5,14,CASSLLGFQETQYF,TGTGCTAGCAGCCTACTCGGGTTTCAAGAGACCCAGTACTTC
TRBV5-4,.,TRBD1,TRBJ1-1,15,CASAPGGQGGTEAFF,TGTGCCAGCGCTCCCGGAGGACAGGGCGGGACTGAAGCTTTCTTT
TRBV19,.,.,TRBJ1-1,13,CASSSTGNTEAFF,TGTGCCAGTAGTTCTACAGGGAATACTGAAGCTTTCTTT
TRBV11-1,.,.,TRBJ2-1,13,CASSFETSNEQFF,TGTGCCAGCAGCTTCGAAACATCAAATGAGCAGTTCTTC
TRBV6-7,.,.,TRBJ1-2,15,CASIVGEDVNYGYTF,TGTGCCAGCATTGTCGGTGAGGACGTTAACTATGGCTACACCTTC
TRBV30,.,.,TRBJ1-4,14,CAWSSRGTNEKLFF,TGTGCCTGGAGTTCTAGGGGAACTAATGAAAAACTGTTTTTT
TRBV5-8,.,.,TRBJ2-4,12,CASTGLKNIQYF,TGTGCCAGCACCGGACTAAAAAACATTCAGTACTTC
TRBV25-1,.,.,TRBJ1-2,13,CASRGGGNYGYTF,TGTGCCAGCAGAGGGGGTGGAAACTATGGCTACACCTTC
TRBV10-3,.,.,TRBJ1-1,13,CATQGPENTEAFF,TGTGCCACGCAGGGTCCTGAGAACACTGAAGCTTTCTTT
TRBV28,.,TRBD2,TRBJ2-4,12,CASSFSGMGHQF,TGTGCCAGCAGTTTTAGCGGGATGGGGCACCAATTC
TRBV30,.,.,TRBJ1-4,13,CAWSVWTGEKLFF,TGTGCCTGGAGTGTTTGGACGGGTGAAAAACTGTTTTTT
TRBV10-3,.,.,TRBJ2-7,15,CAIRPGGQGLSEQYF,TGTGCCATCAGACCCGGCGGGCAGGGACTTTCCGAGCAGTACTTC
TRBV18,once,.,TRBJ2-7,13,CASARGSTYEQYF,TGTGCCAGCGCAAGAGGGAGTACCTACGAGCAGTACTTC
TRBV27,.,.,TRBJ1-2,13,CASSLRLGYGYTF,TGTGCCAGCAGTTTAAGGCTAGGCTATGGCTACACCTTC
TRBV2,.,.,TRBJ2-7,14,CASTGGARDYEQYF,TGTGCCAGCACTGGCGGAGCGAGGGACTACGAGCAGTACTTC
TRBV28,.,.,TRBJ1-1,13,CASSPSRTLEAFF,TGTGCCAGCAGTCCTTCTCGGACCCTTGAAGCTTTCTTT
TRBV10-1,.,.,TRBJ2-5,17,CASSESPDLLGQETQYF,TGCGCCAGCAGTGAGTCCCCGGATCTATTAGGGCAAGAGACCCAGTACTTC
TRBV11-3,.,.,TRBJ1-1,13,CASSSGMNTEAFF,TGTGCCAGCAGCTCGGGCATGAACACTGAAGCTTTCTTT
TRBV28,.,.,TRBJ1-5,15,CASSFLTGSNQPQHF,TGTGCCAGCAGTTTTCTTACAGGGTCCAATCAGCCCCAGCATTTT
TRBV3-1/TRBV3-2,once,.,TRBJ2-3,18,CASSQGSEAGPITDTQYF,TGTGCCAGCAGCCAAGGGTCGGAGGCGGGGCCTATCACAGATACGCAGTATTTT
TRBV6-1,few,TRBD2,TRBJ2-3,14,CASSPGLASDTQYF,TGTGCCAGCAGTCCCGGACTAGCGTCAGATACGCAGTATTTT
TRBV19,.,TRBD2,TRBJ2-1,21,CASSIVGLAGGLGYSYNEQFF,TGTGCCAGTAGTATAGTGGGACTAGCGGGGGGGCTCGGTTACTCCTACAATGAGCAGTTCTTC
TRBV6-5,.,.,TRBJ1-1,12,CASSYKESGAFF,TGTGCCAGCAGTTATAAGGAATCCGGAGCTTTCTTT
TRBV4-1,.,TRBD1,TRBJ1-1,18,CASSQDRTGQHWNTEAFF,TGCGCCAGCAGCCAAGATAGGACAGGGCAACATTGGAACACTGAAGCTTTCTTT
TRBV13,.,.,TRBJ2-3,13,CASSSTIPDTQYF,TGTGCCAGCAGCTCCACGATCCCAGATACGCAGTATTTT
TRBV25-1,.,TRBD2,TRBJ2-1,13,CASSPGGGREQFF,TGTGCCAGCAGTCCTGGGGGGGGGAGGGAGCAGTTCTTC
TRBV3-1/TRBV3-2,.,TRBD1,TRBJ1-2,16,CASSQGTGENSYGYTF,TGTGCCAGCAGCCAAGGGACAGGGGAGAATTCCTATGGCTACACCTTC
TRBV4-3,few,.,TRBJ2-2,15,CASSQEGTPTGELFF,TGCGCCAGCAGCCAAGAAGGGACTCCCACCGGGGAGCTGTTTTTT
TRBV6-1,.,TRBD1,TRBJ2-7,15,CASSDPGQGYYEQYF,TGTGCCAGCAGTGACCCAGGACAGGGTTACTACGAGCAGTACTTC
TRBV14,.,.,TRBJ1-5,15,CASSQDPSTLSPQHF,TGTGCCAGCAGCCAAGACCCCTCGACGTTGAGTCCCCAGCATTTT
TRBV27,.,.,TRBJ1-5,16,CASSSFKGGRNQPQHF,TGTGCCAGCAGTTCATTTAAGGGGGGCCGCAATCAGCCCCAGCATTTT
TRBV19,.,.,TRBJ2-1,15,CASQRRRYAYNEQFF,TGTGCCAGTCAAAGGAGGCGGTACGCCTACAATGAGCAGTTCTTC
TRBV7-2,.,.,TRBJ2-5,11,CASSIQETQYF,TGTGCCAGCAGCATTCAAGAGACCCAGTACTTC
TRBV13,.,.,TRBJ1-6,15,CASSLQGIGGRSLHF,TGTGCCAGCAGCTTACAGGGAATCGGTGGTCGATCCCTCCACTTT
TRBV5-1,once,.,TRBJ2-1,14,CASSSVNSYNEQFF,TGCGCCAGCAGCTCGGTGAACTCCTACAATGAGCAGTTCTTC
TRBV6-6,.,.,TRBJ2-7,14,CASSLPTGTYEQYF,TGTGCCAGCAGTCTCCCGACAGGGACTTACGAGCAGTACTTC
TRBV20-1,.,.,TRBJ2-1,10,CSAEGNEQFF,TGCAGTGCGGAGGGCAATGAGCAGTTCTTC
TRBV6-2/TRBV6-3,.,.,TRBJ2-7,14,CASSSPRASYEQYF,TGTGCCAGCAGCTCCCCCCGGGCCTCCTACGAGCAGTACTTC
TRBV4-1,.,TRBD2,TRBJ2-2,18,CASSQAKGGRPNTGELFF,TGCGCCAGCAGCCAAGCTAAGGGCGGGAGGCCGAACACCGGGGAGCTGTTTTTT
TRBV11-3,.,.,TRBJ2-3,13,CASSQGGTDTQYF,TGTGCCAGCAGCCAGGGGGGGACAGATACGCAGTATTTT
TRBV6-2/TRBV6-3,once,TRBD1,TRBJ1-1,15,CASSTRGQQNTEAFF,TGTGCCAGCAGCACAAGGGGACAGCAGAACACTGAAGCTTTCTTT
TRBV3-1/TRBV3-2,.,.,TRBJ2-1,17,CASSPPNRGVTYNEQFF,TGTGCCAGCAGCCCCCCCAACCGCGGGGTTACCTACAATGAGCAGTTCTTC
TRBV2,.,.,TRBJ2-3,14,CASSVRLALDTQYF,TGTGCCAGCAGTGTCCGATTGGCTTTGGATACGCAGTATTTT
TRBV6-4,.,.,TRBJ2-1,14,CASSDSNRRAEQFF,TGTGCCAGCAGTGACTCCAACCGGAGGGCCGAGCAGTTCTTC
TRBV5-1,.,.,TRBJ1-2,15,CASSPGRGQGIGYTF,TGCGCCAGCAGCCCCGGTAGGGGCCAGGGTATTGGCTACACCTTC
TRBV2,few,.,TRBJ2-7,11,CASRLSYEQYF,TGTGCCAGCCGCCTCTCCTACGAGCAGTACTTC
TRBV27,.,.,TRBJ2-7,15,CASSPGQPLNEGQYF,TGTGCCAGCAGTCCAGGACAGCCCCTTAACGAGGGGCAGTACTTC
TRBV18,.,TRBD1,TRBJ2-1,18,CASSPRAPGTAYYNEQFF,TGTGCCAGCTCACCAAGGGCACCTGGGACAGCCTATTACAATGAGCAGTTCTTC
TRBV18,.,.,TRBJ1-1,17,CASSPLPSFSLPPGAFF,TGTGCCAGCTCACCACTCCCATCCTTTTCCCTACCCCCAGGAGCTTTCTTT
TRBV18,once,TRBD2,TRBJ2-1,20,CASSASLRGSLAGVDNEQFF,TGTGCCAGCTCAGCGTCCCTCAGGGGGTCGCTAGCGGGAGTGGACAATGAGCAGTTCTTC
TRBV9,.,TRBD2,TRBJ2-3,15,CASSVSGGYTDTQYF,TGTGCCAGCAGCGTTAGCGGGGGATACACAGATACGCAGTATTTT
TRBV2,.,TRBD1,TRBJ1-2,11,CASSEGPTGTF,TGTGCCAGCAGTGAAGGCCCGACAGGGACCTTC
TRBV3-1/TRBV3-2,few,.,TRBJ1-2,12,CASSQLNYGYTF,TGTGCCAGCAGCCAGCTTAACTATGGCTACACCTTC
TRBV6-5,.,TRBD2,TRBJ2-1,15,CASRTGTSGTGEQFF,TGTGCCAGCAGAACCGGGACTAGCGGGACGGGTGAGCAGTTCTTC